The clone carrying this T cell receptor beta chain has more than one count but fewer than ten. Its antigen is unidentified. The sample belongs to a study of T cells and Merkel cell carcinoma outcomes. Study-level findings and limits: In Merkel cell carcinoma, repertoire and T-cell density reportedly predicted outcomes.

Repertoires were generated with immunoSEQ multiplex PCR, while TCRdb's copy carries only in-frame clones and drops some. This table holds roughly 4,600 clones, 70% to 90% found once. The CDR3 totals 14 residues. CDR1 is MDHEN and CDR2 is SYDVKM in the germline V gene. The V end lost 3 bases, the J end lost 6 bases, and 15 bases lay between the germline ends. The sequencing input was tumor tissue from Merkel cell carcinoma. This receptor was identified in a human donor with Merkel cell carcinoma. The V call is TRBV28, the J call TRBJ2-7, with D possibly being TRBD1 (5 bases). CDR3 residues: CASSFGQGFSEQYF. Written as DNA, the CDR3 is TGTGCCAGCAGTTTCGGGCAGGGATTCTCCGAGCAGTACTTC.